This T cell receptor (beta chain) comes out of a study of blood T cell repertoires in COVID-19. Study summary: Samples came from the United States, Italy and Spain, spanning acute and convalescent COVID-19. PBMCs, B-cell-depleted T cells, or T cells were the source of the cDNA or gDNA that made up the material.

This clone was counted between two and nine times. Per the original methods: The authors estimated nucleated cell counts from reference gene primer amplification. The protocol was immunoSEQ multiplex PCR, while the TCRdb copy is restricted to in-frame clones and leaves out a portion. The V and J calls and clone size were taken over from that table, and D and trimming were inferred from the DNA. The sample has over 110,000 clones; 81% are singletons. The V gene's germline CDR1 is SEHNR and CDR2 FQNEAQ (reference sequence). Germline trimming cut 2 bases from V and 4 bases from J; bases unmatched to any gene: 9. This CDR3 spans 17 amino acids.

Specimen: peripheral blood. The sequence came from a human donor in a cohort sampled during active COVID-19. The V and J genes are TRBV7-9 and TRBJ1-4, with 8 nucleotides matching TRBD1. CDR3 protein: CASSLPRGQGLNEKLFF. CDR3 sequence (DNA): TGTGCCAGCAGCTTACCACGAGGACAGGGACTTAATGAAAAACTGTTTTTT.